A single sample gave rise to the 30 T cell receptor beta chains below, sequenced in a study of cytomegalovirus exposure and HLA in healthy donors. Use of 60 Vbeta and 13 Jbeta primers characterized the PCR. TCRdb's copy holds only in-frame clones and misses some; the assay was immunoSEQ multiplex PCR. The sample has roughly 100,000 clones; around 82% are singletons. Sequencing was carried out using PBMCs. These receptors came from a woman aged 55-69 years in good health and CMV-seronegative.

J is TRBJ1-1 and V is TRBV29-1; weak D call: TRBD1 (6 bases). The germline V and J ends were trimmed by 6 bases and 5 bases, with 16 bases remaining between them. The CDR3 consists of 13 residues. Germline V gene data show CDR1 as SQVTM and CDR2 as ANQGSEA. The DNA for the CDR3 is TGCAGCGTCCGAGAGGGGGGGGGAACTGAAGCTTTCTTT. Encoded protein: CSVREGGGTEAFF.

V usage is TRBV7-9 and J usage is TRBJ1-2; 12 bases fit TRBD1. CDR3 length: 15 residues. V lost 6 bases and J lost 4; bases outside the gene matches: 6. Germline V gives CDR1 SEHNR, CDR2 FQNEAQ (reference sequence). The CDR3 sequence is CASRPPGQGAYGYTF. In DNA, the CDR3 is TGTGCCAGCAGACCTCCGGGACAGGGGGCCTATGGCTACACCTTC. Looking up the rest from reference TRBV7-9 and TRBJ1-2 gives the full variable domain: DTGVSQNPRHKITKRGQNVTFRCDPISEHNRLYWYRQTLGQGPEFLTYFQNEAQLEKSRLLSDRFSAERPKGSFSTLEIQRTEQGDSAMYLCASRPPGQGAYGYTFGSGTRLTVV.

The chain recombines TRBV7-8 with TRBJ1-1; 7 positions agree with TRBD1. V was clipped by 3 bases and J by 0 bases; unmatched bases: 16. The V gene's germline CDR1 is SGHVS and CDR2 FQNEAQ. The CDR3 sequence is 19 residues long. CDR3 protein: CASSFSKGGGQVMNTEAFF. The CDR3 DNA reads TGTGCCAGCAGCTTTTCAAAAGGAGGTGGACAGGTAATGAACACTGAAGCTTTCTTT.

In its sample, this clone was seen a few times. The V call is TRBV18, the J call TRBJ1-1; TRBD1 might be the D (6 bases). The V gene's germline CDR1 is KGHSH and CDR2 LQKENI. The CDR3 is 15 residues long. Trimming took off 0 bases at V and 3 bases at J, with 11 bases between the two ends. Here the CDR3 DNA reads TGTGCCAGCTCACCACCGTCAGGGGTAGACACTGAAGCTTTCTTT. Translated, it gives CASSPPSGVDTEAFF.

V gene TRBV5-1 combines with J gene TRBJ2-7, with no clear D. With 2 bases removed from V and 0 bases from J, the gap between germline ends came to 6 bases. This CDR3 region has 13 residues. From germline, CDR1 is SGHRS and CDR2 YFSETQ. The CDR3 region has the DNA TGCGCCAGCAGCTTACCGAGCTCCTACGAGCAGTACTTC. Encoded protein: CASSLPSSYEQYF.

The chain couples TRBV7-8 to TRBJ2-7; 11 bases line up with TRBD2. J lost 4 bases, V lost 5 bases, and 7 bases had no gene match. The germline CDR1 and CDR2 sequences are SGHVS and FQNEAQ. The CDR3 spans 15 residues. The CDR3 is CASSTLAGGGYEQYF. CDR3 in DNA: TGTGCCAGCAGCACCCTAGCGGGGGGCGGGTACGAGCAGTACTTC.

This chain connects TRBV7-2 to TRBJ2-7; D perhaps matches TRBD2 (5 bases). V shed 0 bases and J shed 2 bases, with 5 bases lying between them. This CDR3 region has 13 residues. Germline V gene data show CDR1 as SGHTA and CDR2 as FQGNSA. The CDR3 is CASSLAGTYEQYF. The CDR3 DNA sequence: TGTGCCAGCAGCTTAGCCGGGACCTACGAGCAGTACTTC. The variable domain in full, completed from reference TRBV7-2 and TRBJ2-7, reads GAGVSQSPSNKVTEKGKDVELRCDPISGHTALYWYRQSLGQGLEFLIYFQGNSAPDKSGLPSDRFSAERTGGSVSTLTIQRTQQEDSAVYLCASSLAGTYEQYFGPGTRLTVT.

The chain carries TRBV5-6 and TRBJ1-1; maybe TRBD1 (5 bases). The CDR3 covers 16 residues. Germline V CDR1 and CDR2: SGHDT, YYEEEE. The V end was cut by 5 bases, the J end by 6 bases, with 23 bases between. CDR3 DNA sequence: TGTGCCAGCAGTCCCGGGACTCCCCTGCGAAAAGCTGAAGCTTTCTTT. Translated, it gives CASSPGTPLRKAEAFF.

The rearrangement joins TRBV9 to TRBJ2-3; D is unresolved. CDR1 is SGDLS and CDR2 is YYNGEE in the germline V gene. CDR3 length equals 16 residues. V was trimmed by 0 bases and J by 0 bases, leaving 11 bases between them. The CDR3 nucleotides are TGTGCCAGCAGCGTAGCCGGAGAGGTTAGCACAGATACGCAGTATTTT. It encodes CASSVAGEVSTDTQYF.

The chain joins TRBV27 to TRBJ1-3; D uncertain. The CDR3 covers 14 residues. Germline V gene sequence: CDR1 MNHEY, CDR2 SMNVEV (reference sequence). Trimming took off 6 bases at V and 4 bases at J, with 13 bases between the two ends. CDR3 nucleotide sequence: TGTGCCAGCAGGGCCCTCTCTCCGGGAAACACCATATATTTT. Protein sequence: CASRALSPGNTIYF.

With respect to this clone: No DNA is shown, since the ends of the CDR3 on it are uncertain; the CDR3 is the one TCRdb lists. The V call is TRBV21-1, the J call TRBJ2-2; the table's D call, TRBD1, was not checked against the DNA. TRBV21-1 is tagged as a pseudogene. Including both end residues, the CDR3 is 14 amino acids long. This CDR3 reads CASNPGQRTQSCFF.

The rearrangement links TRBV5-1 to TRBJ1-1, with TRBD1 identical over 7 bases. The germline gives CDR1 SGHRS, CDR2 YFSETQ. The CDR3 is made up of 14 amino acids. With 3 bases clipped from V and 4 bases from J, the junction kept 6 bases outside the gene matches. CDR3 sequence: CASSSLRDSTEAFF. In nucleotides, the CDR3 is TGCGCCAGCAGCTCCCTCCGGGACAGCACTGAAGCTTTCTTT.

The CDR3 loop reads CASSAVPSGEKLFF. The DNA of the CDR3 is TGTGCCAGCAGTGCAGTGCCTTCGGGGGAAAAACTGTTTTTT. This chain links TRBV6-1 with TRBJ1-4, with no clear D. The CDR3 runs to 14 residues. The V end lost 4 bases, the J end lost 8 bases, and 14 bases lay between the germline ends. In germline, CDR1 is MNHNS, CDR2 SASEGT.

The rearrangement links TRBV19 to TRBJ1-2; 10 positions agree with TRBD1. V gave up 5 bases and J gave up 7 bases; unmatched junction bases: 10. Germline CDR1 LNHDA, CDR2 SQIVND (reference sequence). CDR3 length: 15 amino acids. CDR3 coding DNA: TGTGCCAGTAGTCAGCCCGGGACAGGGGACATTGGCTACACCTTC. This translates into CASSQPGTGDIGYTF.

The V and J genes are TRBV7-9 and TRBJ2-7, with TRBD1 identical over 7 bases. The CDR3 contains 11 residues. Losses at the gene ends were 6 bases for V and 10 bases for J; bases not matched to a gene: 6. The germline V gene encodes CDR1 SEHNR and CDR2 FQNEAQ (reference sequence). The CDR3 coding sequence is TGTGCCAGCAGTTCTGGACAGGCTCAGTACTTC. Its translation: CASSSGQAQYF.

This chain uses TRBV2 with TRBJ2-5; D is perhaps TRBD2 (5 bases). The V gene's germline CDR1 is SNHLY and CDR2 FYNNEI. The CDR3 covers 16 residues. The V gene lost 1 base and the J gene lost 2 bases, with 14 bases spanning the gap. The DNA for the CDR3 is TGTGCCAGCAGTGAAGGACCCGGAGGCCGTCAAGAGACCCAGTACTTC. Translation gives CASSEGPGGRQETQYF.

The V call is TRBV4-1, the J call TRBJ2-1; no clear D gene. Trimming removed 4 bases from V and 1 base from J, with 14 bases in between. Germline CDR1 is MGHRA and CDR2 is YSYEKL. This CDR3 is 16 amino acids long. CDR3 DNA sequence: TGCGCCAGCAGCCTCGAGTGGGCTGAGTCCTACAATGAGCAGTTCTTC. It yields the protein CASSLEWAESYNEQFF.

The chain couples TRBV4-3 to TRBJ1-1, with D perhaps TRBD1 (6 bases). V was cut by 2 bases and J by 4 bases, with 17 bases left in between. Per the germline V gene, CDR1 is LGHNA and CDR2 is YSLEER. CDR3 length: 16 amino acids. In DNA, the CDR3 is TGCGCCAGCAGCCAAAAACAGGGAGCACGGGGCACTGAAGCTTTCTTT. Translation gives CASSQKQGARGTEAFF.

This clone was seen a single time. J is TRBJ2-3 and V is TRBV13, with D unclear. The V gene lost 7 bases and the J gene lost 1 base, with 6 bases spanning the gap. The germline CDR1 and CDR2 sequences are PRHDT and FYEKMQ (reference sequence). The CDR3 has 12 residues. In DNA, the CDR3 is TGTGCCAGCACTCCGGGCACAGATACGCAGTATTTT. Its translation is CASTPGTDTQYF.

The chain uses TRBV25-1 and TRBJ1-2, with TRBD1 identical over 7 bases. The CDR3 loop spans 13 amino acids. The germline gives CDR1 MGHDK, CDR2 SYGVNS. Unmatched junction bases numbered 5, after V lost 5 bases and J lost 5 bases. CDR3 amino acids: CASSPDREYGYTF. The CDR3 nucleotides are TGTGCCAGCAGTCCCGACAGGGAGTATGGCTACACCTTC.

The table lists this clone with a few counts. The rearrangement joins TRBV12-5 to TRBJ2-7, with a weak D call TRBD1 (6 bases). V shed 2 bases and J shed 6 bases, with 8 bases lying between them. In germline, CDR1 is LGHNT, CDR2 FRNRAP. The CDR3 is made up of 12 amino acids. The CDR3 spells CASGLNRAEQYF. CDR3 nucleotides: TGTGCTAGTGGTTTGAACAGGGCCGAGCAGTACTTC.

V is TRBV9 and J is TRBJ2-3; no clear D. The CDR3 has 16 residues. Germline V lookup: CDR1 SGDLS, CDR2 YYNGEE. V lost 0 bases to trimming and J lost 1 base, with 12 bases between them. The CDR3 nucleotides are TGTGCCAGCAGCGTAGGGCCGGGTTTCGGCACAGATACGCAGTATTTT. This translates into CASSVGPGFGTDTQYF.

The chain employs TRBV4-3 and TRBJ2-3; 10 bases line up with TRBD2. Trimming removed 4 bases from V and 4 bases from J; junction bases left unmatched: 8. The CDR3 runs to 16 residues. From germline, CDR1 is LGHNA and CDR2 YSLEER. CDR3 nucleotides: TGCGCCAGCAGCCCCCTCCTAGCGGGAGTTCCAGATACGCAGTATTTT. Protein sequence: CASSPLLAGVPDTQYF.

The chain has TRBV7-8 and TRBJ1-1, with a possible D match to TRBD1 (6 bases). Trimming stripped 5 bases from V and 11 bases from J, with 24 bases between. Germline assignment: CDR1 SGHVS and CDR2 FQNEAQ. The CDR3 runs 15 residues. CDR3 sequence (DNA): TGTGCCAGCAGCGTTGCCGACAGGAGACCCCAGGAGGCTTTCTTT. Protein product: CASSVADRRPQEAFF.

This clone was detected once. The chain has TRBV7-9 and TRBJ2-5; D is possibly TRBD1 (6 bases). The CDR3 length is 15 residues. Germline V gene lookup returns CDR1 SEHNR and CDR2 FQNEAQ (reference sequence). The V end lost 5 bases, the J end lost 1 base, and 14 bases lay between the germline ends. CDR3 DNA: TGTGCCAGCAGCGTAACAGGGACCTCCCAAGAGACCCAGTACTTC. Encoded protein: CASSVTGTSQETQYF.

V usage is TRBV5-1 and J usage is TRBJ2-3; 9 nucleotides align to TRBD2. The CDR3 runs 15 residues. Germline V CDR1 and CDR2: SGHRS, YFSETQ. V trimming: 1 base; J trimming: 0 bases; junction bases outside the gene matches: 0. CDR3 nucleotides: TGCGCCAGCAGCTTGCTAGCGGGGAGCACAGATACGCAGTATTTT. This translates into CASSLLAGSTDTQYF.

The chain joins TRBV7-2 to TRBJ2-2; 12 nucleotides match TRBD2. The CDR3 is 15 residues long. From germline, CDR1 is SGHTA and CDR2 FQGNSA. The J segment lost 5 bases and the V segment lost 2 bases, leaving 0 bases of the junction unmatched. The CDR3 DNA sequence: TGTGCCAGCAGCTTAACTAGCGGGGGGACCGGGGAGCTGTTTTTT. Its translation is CASSLTSGGTGELFF.

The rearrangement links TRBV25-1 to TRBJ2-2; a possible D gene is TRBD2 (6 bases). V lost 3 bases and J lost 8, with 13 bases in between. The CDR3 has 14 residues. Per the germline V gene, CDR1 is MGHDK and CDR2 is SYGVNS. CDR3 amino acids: CASSEAGTPGELFF. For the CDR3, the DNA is TGTGCCAGCAGTGAGGCGGGGACCCCGGGGGAGCTGTTTTTT.

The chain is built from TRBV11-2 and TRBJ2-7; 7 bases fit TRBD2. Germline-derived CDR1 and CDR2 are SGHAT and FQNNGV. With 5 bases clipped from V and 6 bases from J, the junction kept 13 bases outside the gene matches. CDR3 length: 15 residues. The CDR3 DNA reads TGTGCCAGCAGCCCGCAGGGAGGGCCCCTTAGCGAGCAGTACTTC. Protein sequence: CASSPQGGPLSEQYF.

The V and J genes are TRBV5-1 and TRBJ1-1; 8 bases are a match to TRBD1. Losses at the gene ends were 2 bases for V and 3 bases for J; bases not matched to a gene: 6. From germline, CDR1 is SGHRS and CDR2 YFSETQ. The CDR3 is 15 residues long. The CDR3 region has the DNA TGCGCCAGCAGCTTCGGACAGGGTCGGGACACTGAAGCTTTCTTT. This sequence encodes CASSFGQGRDTEAFF.